This T cell receptor beta chain was recorded in a study of spatial heterogeneity in lung cancer. About the research overall: The study observed each unique TCR and UMI combination more than ten times on average in raw reads.

TCRdb re-called the 5' RACE reads with MiXCR, one entry per CDR3 protein. Of 50,000 to 65,000 distinct CDR3 sequences in the sample, around 6.7% were seen once. Time point denoted: sample taken at primary tumor resection. Whole RNA, which was extracted from tumor, nontumor lung tissue or frozen PBMC, was sequenced without any cell sorting. The CDR3 runs to 16 residues. The V and J ends lost 1 base and 4 bases respectively, with 14 bases between them. Germline V gives CDR1 MGHRA, CDR2 YSYEKL. This material consisted of PBMCs, taken at surgery. The chain combines TRBV4-1 with TRBJ1-3; D ambiguous. This sequence was found in a female donor with early-stage non-small cell lung cancer. CDR3 residues: CASSQVVGEHGNTIYF. The DNA of the CDR3 is TGCGCCAGCAGCCAAGTGGTCGGTGAACACGGAAACACCATATATTTT.